The sequence of this TCR beta chain was determined in a study of blood T cell repertoires in COVID-19. In the study overall: Samples came from the United States, Italy and Spain, spanning acute and convalescent COVID-19. T cells, B-cell-depleted T cells, or PBMCs provided the cDNA or gDNA that served as material.

In the original analysis: Researchers report that nucleated cell counts were estimated from reference gene primer amplification. Assay used: immunoSEQ multiplex PCR; TCRdb lists only in-frame clones, some missing. The DNA was the basis for D and trimming; V, J and clone size are from that table. The table lists 200,000 to 250,000 clones, 84% of them singletons. Sequenced material: peripheral blood. This clonotype was sampled from a woman aged 30 to 39 who had recovered from COVID-19.

DNA for the CDR3: TGTGCCAGCAGCCAAGCGTATCAGGGGAGCTACGAGCAGTACTTC. Translated, it gives CASSQAYQGSYEQYF. This chain links TRBV4-2 with TRBJ2-7, with D maybe TRBD1 (6 bases). The CDR3 totals 15 residues. The V and J ends lost 1 base and 3 bases respectively, with 13 bases between them. From germline, CDR1 is LGHNA and CDR2 YNFKEQ.